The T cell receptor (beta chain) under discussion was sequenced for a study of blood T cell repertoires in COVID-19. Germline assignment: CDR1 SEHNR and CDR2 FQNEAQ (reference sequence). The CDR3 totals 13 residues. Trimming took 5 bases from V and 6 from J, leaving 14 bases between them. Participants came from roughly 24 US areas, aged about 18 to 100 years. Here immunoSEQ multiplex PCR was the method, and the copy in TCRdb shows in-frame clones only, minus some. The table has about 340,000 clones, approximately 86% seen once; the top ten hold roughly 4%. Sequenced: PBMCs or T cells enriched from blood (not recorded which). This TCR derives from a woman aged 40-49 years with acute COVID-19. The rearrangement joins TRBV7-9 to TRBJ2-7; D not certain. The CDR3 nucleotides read TGTGCCAGCAGCCCATCTCTAGTATCCGAGCAGTACTTC. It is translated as CASSPSLVSEQYF. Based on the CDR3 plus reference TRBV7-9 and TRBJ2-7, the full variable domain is DTGVSQNPRHKITKRGQNVTFRCDPISEHNRLYWYRQTLGQGPEFLTYFQNEAQLEKSRLLSDRFSAERPKGSFSTLEIQRTEQGDSAMYLCASSPSLVSEQYFGPGTRLTVT.